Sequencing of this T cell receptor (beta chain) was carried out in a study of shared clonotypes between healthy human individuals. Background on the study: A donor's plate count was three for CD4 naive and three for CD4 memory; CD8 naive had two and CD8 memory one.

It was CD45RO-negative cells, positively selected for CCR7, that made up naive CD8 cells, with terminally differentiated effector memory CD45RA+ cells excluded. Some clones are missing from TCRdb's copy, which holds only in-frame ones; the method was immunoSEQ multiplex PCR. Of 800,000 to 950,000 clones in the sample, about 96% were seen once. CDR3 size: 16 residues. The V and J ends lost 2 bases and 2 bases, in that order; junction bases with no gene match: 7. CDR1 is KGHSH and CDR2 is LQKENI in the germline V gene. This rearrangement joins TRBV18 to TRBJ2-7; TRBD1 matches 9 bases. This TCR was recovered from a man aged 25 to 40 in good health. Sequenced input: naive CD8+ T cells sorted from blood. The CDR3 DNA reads TGTGCCAGCTCACCAAGACCGGGACAGGGCCCCTACGAGCAGTACTTC. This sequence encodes CASSPRPGQGPYEQYF.